Below, 21 T cell receptor beta chains from the same sample are listed, as sequenced in a study of Ad26.COV2.S vaccination and SARS-CoV-2 variants. The sample's treatment: roughly 20 received Ad26.COV2.S at low or high dose, single or two shots; about 5 received placebo; per-sample allocation not given. Sampling happened 63 days after the first vaccine or placebo injection. Data came from immunoSEQ multiplex PCR; TCRdb stores just in-frame clones and leaves some out. The sample lists some 480,000 clones; 70% to 90% were seen once. Sequenced material: peripheral blood, taken in a trial of Ad26.COV2.S vaccine versus placebo. These receptors all stem from a person between 18 and 65 years old who received the Ad26.COV2.S COVID-19 vaccine or a placebo.

V is TRBV28 and J is TRBJ1-1; no clear D. Trimming cost V 5 bases and J 4 bases, with 14 bases left between them. CDR3 length equals 14 residues. Germline assignment: CDR1 MDHEN and CDR2 SYDVKM. The CDR3 spells CASSPGVRTTEAFF. The CDR3 DNA follows: TGTGCCAGCAGTCCCGGGGTCAGGACCACTGAAGCTTTCTTT.

The gene calls are TRBV6-2 or TRBV6-3 and TRBJ1-1, with TRBD1 as a possible D gene (5 bases). Trimming pared 6 bases from V and 5 bases from J, leaving 19 bases between. From germline, CDR1 is MNHEY and CDR2 SVGEGT. The CDR3 length is 15 residues. CDR3 residues: CASSGAVDRGTEAFF. Here the CDR3 DNA reads TGTGCCAGCAGCGGGGCAGTTGACCGGGGGACTGAAGCTTTCTTT.

The genes are TRBV9 and TRBJ1-1, with a tentative D call TRBD1 (6 bases). V was shortened by 4 bases and J by 1 base, with 14 bases between the two germline ends. The length of the CDR3 is 15 residues. Germline-derived CDR1 and CDR2 are SGDLS and YYNGEE. Here the CDR3 reads CASSPTGLRNTEAFF. For the CDR3, the DNA is TGTGCCAGCAGCCCCACAGGGTTGAGGAACACTGAAGCTTTCTTT.

This clone was seen only a few times. The V call is TRBV7-9, the J call TRBJ1-2; no firm D call. Trimming removed 5 bases from V and 5 bases from J, with 15 bases in between. CDR1 and CDR2 from the germline V gene are SEHNR and FQNEAQ (reference sequence). This CDR3 spans 14 amino acids. CDR3 bases: TGTGCCAGCAGCGCCGCACTCCTTAATTATGGCTACACCTTC. It codes for CASSAALLNYGYTF.

CDR3 nucleotides: TGTGCCACCAGTGACCCTTTATCGGGACAGGGGCACTATGGCTACACCTTC. Its protein product is CATSDPLSGQGHYGYTF. This sequence joins TRBV24-1 and TRBJ1-2, with 10 bases aligning to TRBD1. The germline V gene encodes CDR1 KGHDR and CDR2 SFDVKD. The CDR3 is 17 residues long. Trimming took 4 bases from V and 3 from J; bases not matched to a gene: 10.

V gene TRBV7-3 combines with J gene TRBJ2-1, with TRBD1 as a possible D gene (6 bases). The CDR3 is made up of 15 amino acids. Per the germline V gene, CDR1 is SGHTA and CDR2 is FQGTGA. V shed 4 bases and J shed 1 base, with 11 bases lying between them. CDR3 protein: CASSSTGSSYNEQFF. For the CDR3, the DNA is TGTGCCAGCAGCTCTACAGGGTCGTCCTACAATGAGCAGTTCTTC.

The chain has TRBV30 and TRBJ2-7; weak D call: TRBD1 (5 bases). The CDR3 contains 10 residues. Germline V gives CDR1 GTSNPN, CDR2 SVGIG (reference sequence). V lost 3 bases and J lost 6, with 6 bases in between. DNA for the CDR3: TGTGCCTGGAGGCAGGGCGAGCAGTACTTC. Translation gives CAWRQGEQYF.

This rearrangement joins TRBV11-1 to TRBJ2-7; a possible D gene is TRBD1 (6 bases). This CDR3 is built from 14 residues. V was pared by 3 bases and J by 2 bases, with 11 bases between. Germline-derived CDR1 and CDR2 are SGHAT and FQDESV (reference sequence). The CDR3 DNA is TGTGCCAGCAGCTTGACGGACAGAGCCTACGAGCAGTACTTC. This translates into CASSLTDRAYEQYF.

The CDR3 loop reads CASSLNGGTANTEAFF. DNA of the CDR3: TGTGCCAGCAGCTTAAACGGTGGGACAGCGAACACTGAAGCTTTCTTT. The V call is TRBV7-9, the J call TRBJ1-1; TRBD1 matches 7 bases. The J segment lost 1 base and the V segment lost 2 bases, leaving 7 bases of the junction unmatched. Germline V gives CDR1 SEHNR, CDR2 FQNEAQ (reference sequence). The CDR3 loop spans 16 amino acids.

The CDR3 DNA is TGTGCCAGCAGTGGGGTACGACGGGGGAGCTCTGGAAACACCATATATTTT. Its protein product is CASSGVRRGSSGNTIYF. The rearrangement joins TRBV2 to TRBJ1-3, with D maybe TRBD1 (5 bases). The CDR3 is made up of 17 amino acids. V shed 4 bases and J shed 0 bases, with 16 bases lying between them. From germline, CDR1 is SNHLY and CDR2 FYNNEI.

This clone came up once. The gene calls are TRBV5-1 and TRBJ2-7; 10 positions agree with TRBD1. The germline gives CDR1 SGHRS, CDR2 YFSETQ. V was clipped by 0 bases and J by 2 bases; unmatched bases: 5. The CDR3 contains 16 residues. Here the CDR3 reads CASSLAGGTGAYEQYF. The CDR3 DNA reads TGCGCCAGCAGCTTGGCGGGGGGGACAGGGGCCTACGAGCAGTACTTC.

The rearrangement uses TRBV12-5 and TRBJ2-3, with 10 bases that match TRBD2. V lost 5 bases and J lost 6; bases outside the gene matches: 17. This CDR3 is built from 18 residues. Germline V gives CDR1 LGHNT, CDR2 FRNRAP. CDR3 region: CASGPPRPGLAPGDTQYF. The CDR3 region has the DNA TGTGCTAGTGGTCCCCCGAGACCGGGACTAGCGCCGGGGGATACGCAGTATTTT.

The chain carries TRBV15 and TRBJ2-7; 12 bases match TRBD2. The CDR3 consists of 17 residues. The V gene's germline CDR1 is LNHNV and CDR2 YYDKDF (reference sequence). J lost 2 bases, V lost 3 bases, and 8 bases had no gene match. The CDR3 sequence is CATSSPETSGSAYEQYF. The DNA of the CDR3 is TGTGCCACCAGCAGCCCCGAGACTAGCGGGAGTGCCTACGAGCAGTACTTC.

The chain is built from TRBV12-3 or TRBV12-4 and TRBJ1-2; 8 bases line up with TRBD1. The V and J ends lost 8 bases and 4 bases, in that order; junction bases with no gene match: 6. The CDR3 runs 13 residues. The CDR3 DNA sequence: TGTGCCAGCCAAGACAGGGGAGGCTATGGCTACACCTTC. It encodes CASQDRGGYGYTF.

This chain connects TRBV28 to TRBJ2-4; the D is unclear. CDR3 size: 14 residues. V was clipped by 6 bases and J by 0 bases, with 9 bases between them. Germline assignment: CDR1 MDHEN and CDR2 SYDVKM. CDR3 protein: CASSDDLAKNIQYF. The CDR3 region has the DNA TGTGCCAGCAGCGACGACCTAGCCAAAAACATTCAGTACTTC.

This clone was counted a few times. The gene calls are TRBV6-5 and TRBJ2-7; the D is unclear. There are 16 residues in the CDR3. The germline V and J ends were trimmed by 2 bases and 2 bases, with 16 bases remaining between them. Per the germline V gene, CDR1 is MNHEY and CDR2 is SVGAGI. In DNA, the CDR3 is TGTGCCAGCAGTTACGGCCGCGCCATCAGACCCTACGAGCAGTACTTC. Encoded protein: CASSYGRAIRPYEQYF.

This clone showed up just once. V gene TRBV6-2 or TRBV6-3 combines with J gene TRBJ1-1; D gene ambiguous. Trimming took 2 bases from V and 10 from J, leaving 20 bases between them. The CDR3 consists of 15 residues. From germline, CDR1 is MNHEY and CDR2 SVGEGT. CDR3 in DNA: TGTGCCAGCAGTTACACCACTTTGGCCAACGATAGAGCTTTCTTT. It is translated as CASSYTTLANDRAFF.

The rearrangement uses TRBV9 and TRBJ2-3, with 7 bases that match TRBD2. The germline V gene encodes CDR1 SGDLS and CDR2 YYNGEE. With V trimmed by 4 bases and J by 4 bases, 9 bases remained unmatched. CDR3 size: 15 residues. CDR3 nucleotide sequence: TGTGCCAGCAGCCCGTCCGGCGGGAGTCCAGATACGCAGTATTTT. It yields the protein CASSPSGGSPDTQYF.

The sample holds a few counts of this clone. This chain joins TRBV6-2 or TRBV6-3 and TRBJ2-7, with 10 bases identical to TRBD2. V dropped 2 bases and J dropped 1; count of bases not matched to a gene: 5. The length of the CDR3 is 16 residues. Germline V CDR1 and CDR2: MNHEY, SVGEGT. Written as DNA, the CDR3 is TGTGCCAGCAGTTACAGGGGACTAGCGCCTTCCTACGAGCAGTACTTC. Residues: CASSYRGLAPSYEQYF.

The V call is TRBV11-2, the J call TRBJ2-2, with 13 bases lining up with TRBD2. The CDR3 totals 15 residues. Germline CDR1 is SGHAT and CDR2 is FQNNGV. Germline trimming cut 9 bases from V and 4 bases from J; bases unmatched to any gene: 5. The CDR3 region is CASTSGRAPTGELFF. The CDR3 DNA reads as TGTGCCAGTACTAGCGGGAGGGCGCCCACCGGGGAGCTGTTTTTT. Combining the CDR3 with reference TRBV11-2 and TRBJ2-2 gives the whole variable domain EAGVAQSPRYKIIEKRQSVAFWCNPISGHATLYWYQQILGQGPKLLIQFQNNGVVDDSQLPKDRFSAERLKGVDSTLKIQPAKLEDSAVYLCASTSGRAPTGELFFGEGSRLTVL.

The chain links TRBV6-5 to TRBJ2-3; possibly TRBD2 for D (7 bases). The V and J ends lost 2 bases and 4 bases respectively, with 16 bases between them. The CDR3 contains 16 residues. In germline, CDR1 is MNHEY, CDR2 SVGAGI. The CDR3 loop is CASSYGGGGSADTQYF. The CDR3 coding sequence is TGTGCCAGCAGTTACGGTGGGGGGGGCTCTGCAGATACGCAGTATTTT.